This T cell receptor beta chain derives from a study of blood T cell repertoires in COVID-19. On the study more broadly: PBMCs, B-cell-depleted T cells, or T cells provided the cDNA or gDNA that made up the material.

The V segment lost 5 bases and the J segment 5 bases; nucleotides outside the gene matches: 7. Looked up from germline, CDR1 is LNHDA and CDR2 is SQIVND (reference sequence). There are 14 residues in the CDR3. Assay used: immunoSEQ multiplex PCR; TCRdb lists only in-frame clones, some missing. The data hold 40,000 to 65,000 clones, with 60% to 85% observed a single time. Sequencing input: peripheral blood. This sequence joins TRBV19 and TRBJ2-5, with 8 bases matching TRBD2. The TCR comes from a human donor with active or convalescent COVID-19. The donor label of this sample is uncertain. The CDR3 nucleotides are TGTGCCAGTAGTGTCGGCCAGCGGGGGGAGACCCAGTACTTC. Its protein is CASSVGQRGETQYF.